A selection of T cell receptor beta chains follows, all from one sample in a study of cytomegalovirus exposure and HLA in healthy donors. Clones were read by immunoSEQ multiplex PCR, and TCRdb kept only the in-frame ones, dropping some. Among about 130,000 clones listed, approximately 80% were seen once. What was sequenced was PBMCs. The source of these receptors is a man in his forties in good health and CMV-seronegative. CDR3s include the opening cysteine and the closing phenylalanine or tryptophan. A D gene is named only where the DNA matches it firmly. Clone size is given for some rows only: seen once, a few or many times, or a class if the clone is expanded.

d_call	v_call	j_call	clone_size	cdr3_length	cdr3_nt	cdr3_aa
TRBD2	TRBV27	TRBJ2-3	.	22	TGTGCCAGCAGTTTATCGTCTTTCCATTTACTAGCGGGAGCGGGGCGCACAGATACGCAGTATTTT	CASSLSSFHLLAGAGRTDTQYF
.	TRBV6-5	TRBJ1-5	.	14	TGTGCCAGCAGTTACTTTATGTGGGGGGGGCCCCAGCATTTT	CASSYFMWGGPQHF
TRBD1	TRBV9	TRBJ1-2	.	14	TGTGCCAGCAGCGCCGGACAGGGGGCGAATGGCTACACCTTC	CASSAGQGANGYTF
.	TRBV6-5	TRBJ1-4	.	14	TGTGCCAGCAGTGCACGGACAGAGGTTGAAAAACTGTTTTTT	CASSARTEVEKLFF
.	TRBV7-9	TRBJ2-7	.	14	TGTGCCAGCAGCTTAGGGACAGTCTCCTACGAGCAGTACTTC	CASSLGTVSYEQYF
TRBD1	TRBV6-5	TRBJ1-1	.	14	TGTGCCAGCAGACACGCTGACAGGGTCACTGAAGCTTTCTTT	CASRHADRVTEAFF
.	TRBV7-2	TRBJ2-1	once	17	TGTGCCAGCACCTCCCCGGCAGGGGTAGGTAAAATGAATGAGCAGTTCTTC	CASTSPAGVGKMNEQFF
TRBD2	TRBV7-9	TRBJ2-7	.	14	TGTGCCAGCAGCAATAGCGGGCTCTCCTACGAGCAGTACTTC	CASSNSGLSYEQYF
.	TRBV18	TRBJ1-6	few	15	TGTGCCAGCTCACCTATGGCACGCCAGGAAGGCACCCTCCACTTT	CASSPMARQEGTLHF
TRBD1	TRBV29-1	TRBJ1-5	.	14	TGCAGCGTGGTACAGTCGGACAGGGGAGAGCCCCAGCATTTT	CSVVQSDRGEPQHF
.	TRBV6-5	TRBJ2-1	.	15	TGTGCCAGCAGCTCGGTTGGGGCAGGAGACAATGAGCAGTTCTTC	CASSSVGAGDNEQFF
.	TRBV10-3	TRBJ2-3	.	14	TGTGCCATCAGTTCAACCCGGTTTGAGGATACGCAGTATTTT	CAISSTRFEDTQYF
TRBD1	TRBV25-1	TRBJ1-4	.	17	TGTGCCAGCAGTCCCCGTGTCCTGGGACAGGGGAAGGAAAAACTGTTTTTT	CASSPRVLGQGKEKLFF
TRBD2	TRBV4-1	TRBJ2-1	.	17	TGCGCCAGCAGCCAAGCGCCGGGGACTAGCGGGTACAATGAGCAGTTCTTC	CASSQAPGTSGYNEQFF
.	TRBV11-3	TRBJ2-3	.	12	TGTGCCAGCAGCACCCGAGGGGATACGCAGTATTTT	CASSTRGDTQYF
.	TRBV9	TRBJ2-7	.	14	TGTGCCAGCAGCGTAGGCGGGGACCCCTACGAGCAGTACTTC	CASSVGGDPYEQYF
TRBD1	TRBV7-9	TRBJ2-6	.	15	TGTGCCAGCAGCAAGGACAGGGCTGGGGCCAACGTCCTGACTTTC	CASSKDRAGANVLTF
TRBD1	TRBV5-1	TRBJ2-2	.	15	TGCGCCAGCAGCCAGACAGGGGTAGGGGCCGGGGAGCTGTTTTTT	CASSQTGVGAGELFF
.	TRBV6-5	TRBJ2-7	.	14	TGTGCCAGCAGCCGTACAGGGCTTACCTACGAGCAGTACTTC	CASSRTGLTYEQYF
.	TRBV28	TRBJ1-5	.	15	TGTGCCAGCAGTTTCCCCTGGGGGGGAGGTCAGCCCCAGCATTTT	CASSFPWGGGQPQHF
TRBD1	TRBV4-1	TRBJ1-2	.	15	TGCGCCAGCAGCCAACCGGGACAGGGGACCCTTGGCTACACCTTC	CASSQPGQGTLGYTF
.	TRBV7-2	TRBJ2-7	.	14	TGTGCCAGCAGCTTGGTAGGGGCAGGTTGGGAGCAGTACTTC	CASSLVGAGWEQYF
.	TRBV7-2	TRBJ1-5	.	17	TGTGCCAGCAGCTTAGGTCCTCAGGGTTCTAGCAATCAGCCCCAGCATTTT	CASSLGPQGSSNQPQHF
TRBD2	TRBV20-1	TRBJ2-2	.	11	TGCAGTGCCCACACTAGCGGCCGCTGGTTTTTT	CSAHTSGRWFF
.	TRBV27	TRBJ1-2	.	13	TGTGCCAGCAGTTTGGGTTTCGGGTGGGAGGAAACCTTC	CASSLGFGWEETF
TRBD1	TRBV28	TRBJ2-4	few	15	TGTGCCAGCAGCCAGGGACAGGGAGGGAGGAACATTCAGTACTTC	CASSQGQGGRNIQYF
.	TRBV25-1	TRBJ2-3	once	16	TGTGCCAGCAGTGAAGGGGGCGCGGAGAGGTCAGATACGCAGTATTTT	CASSEGGAERSDTQYF
TRBD2	TRBV7-9	TRBJ2-3	.	14	TGTGCCAGCACGGGGACTAGCACCACAGATACGCAGTATTTT	CASTGTSTTDTQYF
.	TRBV21-1	TRBJ2-7	few	15	TGTGCCAGCAGCCAACCAGGGGGTGTGGACAACGAGCAGTACTTC	CASSQPGGVDNEQYF
TRBD2	TRBV6-5	TRBJ2-7	.	15	TGTGCCAGCAGTTACTCTAGCGGGGACTCCTACGAGCAGTACTTC	CASSYSSGDSYEQYF
TRBD1	TRBV6-1	TRBJ2-7	.	13	TGTGCCAGCAGTCCACGGGACAGGGATTCTCAGTACTTC	CASSPRDRDSQYF